The next 26 T cell receptor beta chains were all read from a single sample in a study of regulatory T cells in long-lasting Graves disease. Investigators prepared the TCR beta libraries by applying iRepertoire HTBI primers and Arm-PCR of CDR3 regions. TCRdb recomputed calls from the multiplex PCR reads with MiXCR, one row per CDR3 protein. The sample comprises around 320,000 distinct CDR3 sequences, over 15% of which are singletons, and 30% rests with the top ten. The time point was: newly diagnosed GD, antithyroid drugs for less than 3 months. With RNA extracted from PBMCs as input, the TCR library was made. These same records also appear under a second study, on T cells in Graves' hyperthyroidism and ophthalmopathy.

Here the sequenced sample was peripheral blood mononuclear cells (PBMCs), taken at new diagnosis, from a patient treated with antithyroid drugs. The receptors come from a man between 35 and 55 years old with Graves disease.

The chain couples TRBV20-1 to TRBJ2-3; D might be TRBD2 (5 bases). V was trimmed by 5 bases and J by 0 bases, leaving 15 bases between them. The germline gives CDR1 DFQATT, CDR2 SNEGSKA (reference sequence). This CDR3 has 15 amino acids. The CDR3 is CSAVDGRTSTDTQYF. The CDR3 nucleotides are TGCAGTGCTGTGGATGGACGGACTAGCACAGATACGCAGTATTTT.

The table lists this clonotype with many counts. This chain connects TRBV18 to TRBJ2-3; D is ambiguous. The CDR3 extends over 14 amino acids. Between the trimmed V and J ends, which lost 0 bases and 3 bases, there was a span of 7 bases. Germline V gives CDR1 KGHSH, CDR2 LQKENI. For the CDR3, the DNA is TGTGCCAGCTCACCACCGGCCAGAACAGATACGCAGTATTTT. It codes for CASSPPARTDTQYF. Using reference TRBV18 and TRBJ2-3 for the parts outside the CDR3, the full variable domain is NAGVMQNPRHLVRRRGQEARLRCSPMKGHSHVYWYRQLPEEGLKFMVYLQKENIIDESGMPKERFSAEFPKEGPSILRIQQVVRGDSAAYFCASSPPARTDTQYFGPGTRLTVL.

This clonotype has just a few counts. The CDR3 region has the DNA TGCGCCAGCAGCCAAGTAAAGACAAATTATCAAGCTTTCTTT. Encoded protein: CASSQVKTNYQAFF. V and J are TRBV4-1 and TRBJ1-1; D is undetermined. Looked up from germline, CDR1 is MGHRA and CDR2 is YSYEKL. The V and J ends lost 1 base and 9 bases respectively, with 15 bases between them. This CDR3 has 14 residues.

This clonotype has at least ten counts. An end of the junction differs from the germline gene, which may be a read error. The rearrangement links TRBV5-1 to TRBJ1-1; 9 nucleotides align to TRBD1. CDR1 and CDR2 from the germline V gene are SGHRS and YFSETQ. This CDR3 is 15 amino acids long. DNA for the CDR3: TGTGCCAGCAGCTCGCCGGGACAGGGGAACACTGAAGCTTTCTTT. Translated: CASSSPGQGNTEAFF.

This rearrangement joins TRBV25-1 to TRBJ2-6; 7 nucleotides match TRBD1. This CDR3 spans 16 amino acids. The ends lost 5 bases at V and 0 bases at J; junction bases unmatched: 4. CDR1 is MGHDK, CDR2 SYGVNS, per germline. The CDR3 nucleotides read TGTGCCAGCAGTCCGCAGGGGGACTCTGGGGCCAACGTCCTGACTTTC. Amino acid sequence: CASSPQGDSGANVLTF.

This clonotype was counted ten times or more. J is TRBJ2-5 and V is TRBV11-2; D ambiguous. The CDR3 consists of 13 residues. Germline lookup yields CDR1 SGHAT and CDR2 FQNNGV. The ends were cut back, 5 bases at V and 0 bases at J, with 7 bases in the middle. This chain's CDR3 is CASSEVHQETQYF. The CDR3, as DNA: TGTGCCAGCAGCGAGGTACACCAAGAGACCCAGTACTTC.

This clonotype was recorded at least ten times. The V call is TRBV7-2, the J call TRBJ2-4, with D possibly being TRBD1 or TRBD2 (5 bases each). The CDR3 extends over 14 amino acids. Germline assignment: CDR1 SGHTA and CDR2 FQGNSA. Deletions cut 5 bases from V and 9 bases from J, with 17 bases between. The CDR3, as DNA: TGTGCCAGCAGCCCCTCAGGGAGCCGGGGCATTCAGTACTTC. Translated, it gives CASSPSGSRGIQYF.

V gene TRBV28 combines with J gene TRBJ1-1; TRBD1 is a possible D gene (6 bases). CDR1 MDHEN and CDR2 SYDVKM come from the germline V gene. CDR3 length equals 15 residues. The V end was cut by 7 bases, the J end by 3 bases, with 18 bases between. The DNA for the CDR3 is TGTGCCAGCACTCAAAGAGGGGGTTCGGACACTGAAGCTTTCTTT. Amino acid sequence: CASTQRGGSDTEAFF.

This clonotype occurred many times. The chain carries TRBV12-3 or TRBV12-4 and TRBJ2-3, with D hard to call. This CDR3 region has 13 residues. Trimming stripped 5 bases from V and 2 bases from J, with 8 bases between. CDR3 nucleotide sequence: TGTGCCAGCAGTCTGACAACCACAGATACGCAGTATTTT. Amino acid sequence: CASSLTTTDTQYF.

This clonotype has just one count. A far larger clone is just one base off, so this is likely a read error. The V gene is TRBV28, the J gene TRBJ2-3, with 9 bases aligning to TRBD1. With the DNA end fitting TRBJ2-1 better, the J assignment may be wrong. CDR3 length: 16 amino acids. Looked up from germline, CDR1 is MDHEN and CDR2 is SYDVKM. CDR3 coding DNA: TGTGCCAGCAGTCTAGGGACAGGGCGCGTCTACAATAAGCAGTTCTTC. Protein product: CASSLGTGRVYNKQFF.

This clonotype was recorded at least ten times. DNA for the CDR3: TGTGCCAGCAGCACTCTCCTACGCGGGGGGCTTAAAAACATTCAGTACTTC. Amino acids: CASSTLLRGGLKNIQYF. This rearrangement joins TRBV5-6 to TRBJ2-4; 8 bases line up with TRBD2. The CDR3 runs to 17 residues. V lost 4 bases, J lost 4 bases, and 13 bases stayed unmatched. Looked up from germline, CDR1 is SGHDT and CDR2 is YYEEEE.

This clonotype was counted ten times or more. The chain recombines TRBV20-1 with TRBJ2-2; D is uncertain. Between the trimmed V and J ends, which lost 2 bases and 4 bases, there was a span of 8 bases. Germline lookup yields CDR1 DFQATT and CDR2 SNEGSKA (reference sequence). This CDR3 spans 13 amino acids. As DNA, the CDR3 is TGCAGTGCTAGACGGCTTTTCACCGGGGAGCTGTTTTTT. Its protein is CSARRLFTGELFF.

At least ten counts were recorded for this clonotype. The chain couples TRBV5-4 to TRBJ2-5; D might be TRBD2 (6 bases). V was trimmed by 3 bases and J by 0 bases, leaving 15 bases between them. Looked up from germline, CDR1 is SGHNT and CDR2 is YYREEE (reference sequence). The CDR3 sequence is 16 residues long. In DNA, the CDR3 is TGTGCCAGCAGCTCGGCTGGGAGGATATACCAAGAGACCCAGTACTTC. Encoded protein: CASSSAGRIYQETQYF.

Regarding this clonotype: This clone may be a read error of a much larger clone one base away. V gene TRBV24-1 combines with J gene TRBJ2-7, with D maybe TRBD1 (6 bases). CDR3 length equals 12 residues. The germline V gene has CDR1 KGHDR and CDR2 SFDVKD. CDR3 residues: CATGGAGSEKYF. The CDR3 DNA follows: TGTGCCACCGGGGGCGCGGGCAGCGAGAAGTACTTC.

This clonotype was observed many times. The chain uses TRBV5-1 and TRBJ1-2, with TRBD1 as a possible D gene (5 bases). There are 16 residues in the CDR3. Germline values: CDR1 SGHRS, CDR2 YFSETQ. Between the trimmed V and J ends, which lost 3 bases and 7 bases, there was a span of 22 bases. The CDR3, as DNA: TGCGCCAGCAGCTCACAACCGGGACGGGATTCTTTTGGCTACACCTTC. This gives the protein CASSSQPGRDSFGYTF. The variable domain in full, completed from reference TRBV5-1 and TRBJ1-2, reads KAGVTQTPRYLIKTRGQQVTLSCSPISGHRSVSWYQQTPGQGLQFLFEYFSETQRNKGNFPGRFSGRQFSNSRSEMNVSTLELGDSALYLCASSSQPGRDSFGYTFGSGTRLTVV.

This clonotype was observed at least ten times. The CDR3 protein is CASSLGGGANQPQHF. CDR3 DNA: TGCGCCAGCAGCTTGGGAGGGGGCGCAAATCAGCCCCAGCATTTT. This sequence joins TRBV5-1 and TRBJ1-5, with 7 positions matching TRBD1. Germline V lookup: CDR1 SGHRS, CDR2 YFSETQ. The CDR3 runs 15 residues. Trimming at V came to 0 bases and at J to 4 bases, leaving 4 bases not matched to a gene.

There are many counts of this clonotype. V gene TRBV7-3 combines with J gene TRBJ2-2; possible D gene TRBD1, 5 bases. The V gene lost 7 bases and the J gene lost 4 bases, with 16 bases spanning the gap. Looked up from germline, CDR1 is SGHTA and CDR2 is FQGTGA. The CDR3 covers 15 residues. The DNA of the CDR3 is TGTGCCAGCACCCTTAGCAGGGTCGGCACCGGGGAGCTGTTTTTT. Residues: CASTLSRVGTGELFF. The full variable domain, with the rest looked up from reference TRBV7-3 and TRBJ2-2, is GAGVSQTPSNKVTEKGKYVELRCDPISGHTALYWYRQSLGQGPEFLIYFQGTGAADDSGLPNDRFFAVRPEGSVSTLKIQRTERGDSAVYLCASTLSRVGTGELFFGEGSRLTVL.

The V and J genes are TRBV5-4 and TRBJ2-7, with D possibly being TRBD1 (6 bases). The CDR3 is 14 residues long. Trimming shortened V by 5 bases and J by 0 bases, and 12 bases separated the two germline ends. CDR1 is SGHNT and CDR2 is YYREEE in the germline V gene (reference sequence). CDR3 amino acids: CASRGDITSYEQYF. In nucleotides, the CDR3 is TGTGCCAGCAGAGGGGACATCACCTCCTACGAGCAGTACTTC. The full variable domain, with the rest looked up from reference TRBV5-4 and TRBJ2-7, is ETGVTQSPTHLIKTRGQQVTLRCSSQSGHNTVSWYQQALGQGPQFIFQYYREEENGRGNFPPRFSGLQFPNYSSELNVNALELDDSALYLCASRGDITSYEQYFGPGTRLTVT.

Notes on this clonotype: This likely came from a read error, as a far larger clone is one base away. The genes are TRBV12-3 or TRBV12-4 and TRBJ2-5; no definite D call. This CDR3 region has 14 residues. The CDR3 spells CASSPRLGQGTQYF. In DNA, the CDR3 is TGTGCCAGCAGTCCGAGGTTAGGTCAAGGGACCCAGTACTTC.

This clonotype was seen many times. This chain connects TRBV15 to TRBJ2-1; 10 nucleotides line up with TRBD2. The V gene's germline CDR1 is LNHNV and CDR2 YYDKDF (reference sequence). The CDR3 has 16 residues. Unmatched junction bases numbered 5, after V lost 3 bases and J lost 3 bases. In DNA, the CDR3 is TGTGCCACCAGCAGTGAGACTAGCGGGCACTACAATGAGCAGTTCTTC. This gives the protein CATSSETSGHYNEQFF.

This clonotype was picked up many times. V is TRBV5-1 and J is TRBJ2-3; perhaps TRBD1 as D (6 bases). The CDR3 has 13 residues. CDR1 and CDR2 from the germline V gene are SGHRS and YFSETQ. The V end was cut by 4 bases, the J end by 3 bases, with 9 bases between. This CDR3 reads CASSQGQTDTQYF. In nucleotides, the CDR3 is TGCGCCAGCAGCCAAGGACAGACAGATACGCAGTATTTT.

This clonotype has ten or more counts. V usage is TRBV2 and J usage is TRBJ2-3; D not certain. V was shortened by 10 bases and J by 7 bases, with 15 bases between the two germline ends. The CDR3 is 12 amino acids. Germline V gene data show CDR1 as SNHLY and CDR2 as FYNNEI. CDR3 loop: CATSISGYTQYF. The CDR3 nucleotides read TGTGCCACCTCCATTTCTGGGTATACGCAGTATTTT.

Many counts were recorded for this clonotype. V gene TRBV20-1 combines with J gene TRBJ2-6, with TRBD1 matching over 11 bases. CDR3 length equals 16 residues. Germline-derived CDR1 and CDR2 are DFQATT and SNEGSKA (reference sequence). Trimming took 3 bases from V and 0 from J; bases not matched to a gene: 1. The CDR3 protein is CSARGQGDSGANVLTF. The CDR3 nucleotides are TGCAGTGCTAGGGGACAGGGGGACTCTGGGGCCAACGTCCTGACTTTC.

This clonotype has ten or more counts. The chain is built from TRBV6-1 and TRBJ2-5; D assignment may be TRBD1 or TRBD2 (6 bases each). V was shortened by 6 bases and J by 2 bases, with 19 bases between the two germline ends. The V gene's germline CDR1 is MNHNS and CDR2 SASEGT. This CDR3 region has 16 residues. The CDR3 sequence is CASRGRQAGLQETQYF. CDR3 DNA sequence: TGTGCCAGCAGGGGCCGACAGGCGGGGCTACAAGAGACCCAGTACTTC.

This clonotype was counted between two and nine times. The chain joins TRBV4-2 to TRBJ2-7, with 9 bases that match TRBD1. Trimming cost V 4 bases and J 6 bases; bases outside gene matches: 7. This CDR3 contains 14 residues. Germline loops: CDR1 LGHNA, CDR2 YNFKEQ. The CDR3 reads CASSLRDRAIEQYF. In nucleotides, the CDR3 is TGTGCCAGCAGCCTCCGGGACAGGGCCATCGAGCAGTACTTC.

This clonotype was picked up many times. The rearrangement joins TRBV28 to TRBJ1-2, with 7 positions matching TRBD1. Germline CDR1 and CDR2: MDHEN and SYDVKM. The trim removed 5 bases at V and 0 bases at J, leaving 3 bases unmatched. The CDR3 runs 14 residues. The CDR3 DNA follows: TGTGCCAGCAGTCCCGGGACAGCTAACTATGGCTACACCTTC. It codes for CASSPGTANYGYTF.